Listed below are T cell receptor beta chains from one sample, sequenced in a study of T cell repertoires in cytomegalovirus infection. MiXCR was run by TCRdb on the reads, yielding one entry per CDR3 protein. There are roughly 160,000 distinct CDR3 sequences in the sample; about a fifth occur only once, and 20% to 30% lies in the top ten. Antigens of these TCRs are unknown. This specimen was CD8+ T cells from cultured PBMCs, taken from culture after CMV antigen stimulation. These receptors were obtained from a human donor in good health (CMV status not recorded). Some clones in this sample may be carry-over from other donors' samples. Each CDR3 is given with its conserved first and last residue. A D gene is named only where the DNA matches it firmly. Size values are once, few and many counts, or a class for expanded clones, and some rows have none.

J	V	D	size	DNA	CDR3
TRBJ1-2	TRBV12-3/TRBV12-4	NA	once	TGTGCCATTTTGGGCAACAGTCACTATGGCTACACCTTC	CAILGNSHYGYTF
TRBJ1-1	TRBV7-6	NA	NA	TGTGCCAGCAGCCCGACAGAGTCTGGCACTGAAGCTTTCTTT	CASSPTESGTEAFF
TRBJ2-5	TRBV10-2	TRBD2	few	TGCGCCAGCAGTGACGCGCGGGGGATTCAAGAGACCCAGTACTTC	CASSDARGIQETQYF
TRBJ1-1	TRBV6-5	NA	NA	TGTGCCAGCACCCCTGCGGCAGGGTTCGCGGACACTGAAGCTTTCTTT	CASTPAAGFADTEAFF
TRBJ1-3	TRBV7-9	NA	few	TGTGCCAGCAGCTTGCAGAGGGGATCTGGAAACACTATATATTTT	CASSLQRGSGNTIYF
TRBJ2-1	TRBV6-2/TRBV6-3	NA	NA	TGTGCCAGCAGTTACGGGACGGACTACCCCTACAATGAGCAGTTCTTC	CASSYGTDYPYNEQFF
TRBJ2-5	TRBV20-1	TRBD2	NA	TGCAGTGCTAGAGCCCGGGATCTAGCGGGGGCTGCGGAGACCCAGTACTTC	CSARARDLAGAAETQYF
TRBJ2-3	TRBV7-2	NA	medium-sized	TGTGCCAGCATCACTCAGGGGACTGGCACAGATACGCAGTATTTT	CASITQGTGTDTQYF
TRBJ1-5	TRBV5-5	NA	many	TGTGCCAGCAGCTTGGTCGGGACGGACAATCAGCCCCAGCATTTT	CASSLVGTDNQPQHF
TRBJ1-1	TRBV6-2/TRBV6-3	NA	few	TGTGCCAGCAGTTCAATTCGGATAGTGGGGTCAATGAACACTGAAGCTTTCTTT	CASSSIRIVGSMNTEAFF
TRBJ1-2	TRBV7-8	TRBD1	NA	TGTGCCAGCAGCTCGGGACAGGTGGTCTATGGCTACACCTTC	CASSSGQVVYGYTF
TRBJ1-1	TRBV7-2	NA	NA	TGTGCCAGCAGCTTATATACACTCACTGAAGCTTTCTTT	CASSLYTLTEAFF
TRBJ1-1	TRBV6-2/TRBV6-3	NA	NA	TGTGCCAGCAGAAACAGGAGAGACACTGAAGCTTTCTTT	CASRNRRDTEAFF
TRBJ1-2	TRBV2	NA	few	TGTGCCAGCAACGCTAATCCCCTCACCTCGACAGCTAACTATGGCTACACCTTC	CASNANPLTSTANYGYTF
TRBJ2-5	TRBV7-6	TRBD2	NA	TGTGCCAGCAGCTTAGAAGGAGCGGGGGACCGCGGGACCCAGTACTTC	CASSLEGAGDRGTQYF
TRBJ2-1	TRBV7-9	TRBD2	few	TGTGCCAGCAGACCCGATACGGGACTAGCGGGAAATGAGCAGTTCTTC	CASRPDTGLAGNEQFF